Below, 18 T cell receptor beta chains from the same sample are listed, as sequenced in a study of immune evolution from preneoplasia to lung adenocarcinoma (dated by TCRdb to the early 2020s). Library preparation used the immunoSEQ multiplex PCR assay. TCRdb obtained this table from immuneACCESS and retained in-frame rearrangements with V and J assigned. These tables miss some clones; where compared with another copy, unresolved V genes account for less than half of the shortfall, and the remainder is unexplained. For this sample the table gives about 5,700 clones, of which less than 80% were detected only once. The leading ten clones occupy about 15% of the sample. The source material was FFPE adjacent normal lung tissue. These receptors came from a person between 70 and 80 years old with lung adenocarcinoma.

This chain uses TRBV9 with TRBJ1-2; no clear D gene. Germline V gives CDR1 SGDLS, CDR2 YYNGEE. This CDR3 has 14 residues. The V end lost 0 bases, the J end lost 5 bases, and 11 bases lay between the germline ends. CDR3 region: CASSVASGLYGYTF. For the CDR3, the DNA is TGTGCCAGCAGCGTAGCGTCGGGCCTATATGGCTACACCTTC.

The chain joins TRBV28 to TRBJ2-3; weak D call: TRBD2 (6 bases). The CDR3 is 17 residues long. CDR1 is MDHEN, CDR2 SYDVKM, per germline. The V end was cut by 5 bases, the J end by 0 bases, with 18 bases between. The CDR3 DNA is TGTGCCAGCAGTCCCAACTTCCGGGACTTAAGCACAGATACGCAGTATTTT. Translated: CASSPNFRDLSTDTQYF.

The rearrangement joins TRBV25-1 to TRBJ1-4, with 9 nucleotides matching TRBD1. V lost 5 bases and J lost 6; bases outside the gene matches: 10. From germline, CDR1 is MGHDK and CDR2 SYGVNS. CDR3 length: 16 residues. Written as DNA, the CDR3 is TGTGCCAGCAGTCCCTCTTTGGGACAGGGCGATGAAAAACTGTTTTTT. This encodes CASSPSLGQGDEKLFF.

The chain employs TRBV11-2 and TRBJ2-2; TRBD2 is a possible D gene (6 bases). The CDR3 covers 15 residues. Trimming stripped 1 base from V and 5 bases from J, with 11 bases between. Per germline, CDR1 SGHAT and CDR2 FQNNGV. CDR3 amino acids: CASSLATGGTGELFF. DNA of the CDR3: TGTGCCAGCAGCTTAGCTACAGGAGGGACCGGGGAGCTGTTTTTT.

This clone was found a few times. The genes are TRBV2 and TRBJ1-4; D possibly corresponds to TRBD1 (6 bases). CDR3 length: 15 residues. V lost 3 bases and J 4 bases, leaving 12 bases between the germline ends. Looked up from germline, CDR1 is SNHLY and CDR2 is FYNNEI. CDR3 nucleotides: TGTGCCAGCAGTGACACTAGGGGGGTTAATGAAAAACTGTTTTTT. As protein: CASSDTRGVNEKLFF. The variable domain in full, with the rest retrieved from reference TRBV2 and TRBJ1-4, is EPEVTQTPSHQVTQMGQEVILRCVPISNHLYFYWYRQILGQKVEFLVSFYNNEISEKSEIFDDQFSVERPDGSNFTLKIRSTKLEDSAMYFCASSDTRGVNEKLFFGSGTQLSVL.

The CDR3 DNA follows: TGTGCCAGCAGCTTAGGTCCTAGCGGGAGTTCCACCGGGGAGCTGTTTTTT. This sequence encodes CASSLGPSGSSTGELFF. This rearrangement joins TRBV11-2 to TRBJ2-2; 10 bases match TRBD2. There are 17 residues in the CDR3. CDR1 and CDR2 from the germline V gene are SGHAT and FQNNGV. The trim removed 1 base at V and 4 bases at J, leaving 6 bases unmatched.

This clone was found a few times. The rearrangement links TRBV19 to TRBJ1-1; 10 nucleotides agree with TRBD1. Germline CDR1 is LNHDA and CDR2 is SQIVND (reference sequence). After removal of 4 bases from V and 1 base from J, the junction contained 9 bases not matched to a gene. The CDR3 is 17 amino acids. CDR3 amino acids: CASSSPRDRGQNTEAFF. CDR3 in DNA: TGTGCCAGTAGTAGTCCCCGGGACAGGGGCCAGAACACTGAAGCTTTCTTT. Full variable domain (missing parts from reference TRBV19 and TRBJ1-1): DGGITQSPKYLFRKEGQNVTLSCEQNLNHDAMYWYRQDPGQGLRLIYYSQIVNDFQKGDIAEGYSVSREKKESFPLTVTSAQKNPTAFYLCASSSPRDRGQNTEAFFGQGTRLTVV.

The rearrangement links TRBV28 to TRBJ2-5; the match to TRBD2 covers 10 bases. Germline loops: CDR1 MDHEN, CDR2 SYDVKM. The CDR3 runs 17 residues. V shed 1 base, J shed 7 bases, and the junction held 12 bases outside the gene matches. Here the CDR3 DNA reads TGTGCCAGCAGTTTATCGCCCAGCGGGGGGGTAAAAGGGACCCAGTACTTC. Its protein product is CASSLSPSGGVKGTQYF.

The chain links TRBV27 to TRBJ2-7; no reliable D call. The ends were cut back, 0 bases at V and 6 bases at J, with 6 bases in the middle. The CDR3 has 12 amino acids. Germline lookup yields CDR1 MNHEY and CDR2 SMNVEV (reference sequence). CDR3 coding DNA: TGTGCCAGCAGTTTATCAGGGTTCGAGCAGTACTTC. Translating gives CASSLSGFEQYF.

V and J are TRBV14 and TRBJ1-2; D remains unclear. Germline V gives CDR1 SGHDN, CDR2 FVKESK. The CDR3 runs to 13 residues. Trimming took 3 bases from V and 8 from J, leaving 13 bases between them. The CDR3 nucleotides are TGTGCCAGCAGCCAGAGCCTCACTGGGGGCTACACCTTC. Its protein product is CASSQSLTGGYTF.

This clone was picked up one time. V and J are TRBV30 and TRBJ2-7; D not certain. CDR1 and CDR2 (germline): GTSNPN, SVGIG (reference sequence). The CDR3 contains 11 residues. Trimming stripped 0 bases from V and 4 bases from J, with 4 bases between. CDR3 sequence (DNA): TGTGCCTGGAGTGTTGGTTACGAGCAGTACTTC. Encoded protein: CAWSVGYEQYF.

V is TRBV7-6 and J is TRBJ2-4; D remains unclear. This CDR3 region has 15 residues. CDR1 and CDR2 (germline): SGHVS, FNYEAQ. V shed 1 base and J shed 0 bases, with 7 bases lying between them. The CDR3 here is CASSLGGLAKNIQYF. CDR3 nucleotides: TGTGCCAGCAGCTTAGGGGGTCTAGCCAAAAACATTCAGTACTTC.

This chain uses TRBV7-2 with TRBJ2-6, with D uncertain. The CDR3 spans 14 residues. Trimming stripped 4 bases from V and 2 bases from J, with 6 bases between. Per germline, CDR1 SGHTA and CDR2 FQGNSA. The DNA of the CDR3 is TGTGCCAGCAGCTCCGTAGCTGGGGCCAACGTCCTGACTTTC. The encoded protein is CASSSVAGANVLTF.

The CDR3 reads CASSSGGAKETQYF. The CDR3 DNA is TGTGCCAGCAGCTCTGGAGGGGCAAAAGAGACCCAGTACTTC. This chain joins TRBV7-3 and TRBJ2-5; D may be TRBD2 (6 bases). Germline lookup yields CDR1 SGHTA and CDR2 FQGTGA. V lost 4 bases, J lost 3 bases, and 12 bases lay in between. This CDR3 region has 14 residues.

This clone was seen a few times. This chain uses TRBV4-2 with TRBJ1-5; D unresolved. V lost 1 base to trimming and J lost 2 bases, with 9 bases between them. CDR1 is LGHNA, CDR2 YNFKEQ, per germline. The CDR3 has 15 residues. As DNA, the CDR3 is TGTGCCAGCAGCCAAGGTTCCACAGGCAATCAGCCCCAGCATTTT. Translated, it gives CASSQGSTGNQPQHF.

V is TRBV7-2 and J is TRBJ2-2; D is perhaps TRBD1 (5 bases). Germline-derived CDR1 and CDR2 are SGHTA and FQGNSA. V was shortened by 6 bases and J by 6 bases, with 11 bases between the two germline ends. CDR3 length: 13 amino acids. Here the CDR3 reads CASRSIGAGELFF. The CDR3 DNA reads as TGTGCCAGCAGGTCTATAGGGGCCGGGGAGCTGTTTTTT.

The V gene is TRBV29-1, the J gene TRBJ2-5; D gene unclear. The CDR3 covers 11 residues. Germline CDR1 is SQVTM and CDR2 is ANQGSEA. V was shortened by 6 bases and J by 2 bases, with 7 bases between the two germline ends. In nucleotides, the CDR3 is TGCAGCGTGCTGGGGCAAGAGACCCAGTACTTC. Protein sequence: CSVLGQETQYF.

In its sample, this clone was seen once. The CDR3, as DNA: TGCAGCGTCGTCCGACAGGGCACAGATACGCAGTATTTT. Its translation is CSVVRQGTDTQYF. The chain is built from TRBV29-1 and TRBJ2-3, with D possibly being TRBD1 (6 bases). Trimming left V 6 bases short and J 1 base short, with 11 bases between. From germline, CDR1 is SQVTM and CDR2 ANQGSEA. The CDR3 has 13 amino acids.